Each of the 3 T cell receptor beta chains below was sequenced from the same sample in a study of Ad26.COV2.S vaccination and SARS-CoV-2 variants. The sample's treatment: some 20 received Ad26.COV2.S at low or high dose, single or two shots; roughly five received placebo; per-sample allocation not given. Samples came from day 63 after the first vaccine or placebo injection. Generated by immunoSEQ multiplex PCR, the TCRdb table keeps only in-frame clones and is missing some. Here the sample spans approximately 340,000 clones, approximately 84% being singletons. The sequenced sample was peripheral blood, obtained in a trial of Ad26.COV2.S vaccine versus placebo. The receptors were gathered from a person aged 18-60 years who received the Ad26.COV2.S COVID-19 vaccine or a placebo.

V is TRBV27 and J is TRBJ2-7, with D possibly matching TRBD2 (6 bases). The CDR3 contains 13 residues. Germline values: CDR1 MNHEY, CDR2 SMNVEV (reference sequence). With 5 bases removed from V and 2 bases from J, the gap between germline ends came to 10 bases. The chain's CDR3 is CASSPGLPYEQYF. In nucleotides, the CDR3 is TGTGCCAGCAGTCCGGGACTCCCCTACGAGCAGTACTTC.

The CDR3 spells CASSFFYPEGEQFF. The CDR3 DNA follows: TGTGCCAGCAGCTTTTTCTACCCGGAGGGTGAGCAGTTCTTC. The chain couples TRBV7-9 to TRBJ2-1, with D possibly TRBD2 on 6 matching bases. Germline V gives CDR1 SEHNR, CDR2 FQNEAQ (reference sequence). V was trimmed by 3 bases and J by 9 bases, leaving 15 bases between them. CDR3 length equals 14 residues.

In DNA form, the CDR3 reads TGCGCCAGCAGCCATCTAGCGGGGGGCCCCTACGAGCAGTACTTC. It codes for CASSHLAGGPYEQYF. This chain uses TRBV5-1 with TRBJ2-7; 11 bases line up with TRBD2. The CDR3 is 15 amino acids. V gave up 4 bases and J gave up 2 bases; unmatched junction bases: 5. CDR1 and CDR2 (germline): SGHRS, YFSETQ.